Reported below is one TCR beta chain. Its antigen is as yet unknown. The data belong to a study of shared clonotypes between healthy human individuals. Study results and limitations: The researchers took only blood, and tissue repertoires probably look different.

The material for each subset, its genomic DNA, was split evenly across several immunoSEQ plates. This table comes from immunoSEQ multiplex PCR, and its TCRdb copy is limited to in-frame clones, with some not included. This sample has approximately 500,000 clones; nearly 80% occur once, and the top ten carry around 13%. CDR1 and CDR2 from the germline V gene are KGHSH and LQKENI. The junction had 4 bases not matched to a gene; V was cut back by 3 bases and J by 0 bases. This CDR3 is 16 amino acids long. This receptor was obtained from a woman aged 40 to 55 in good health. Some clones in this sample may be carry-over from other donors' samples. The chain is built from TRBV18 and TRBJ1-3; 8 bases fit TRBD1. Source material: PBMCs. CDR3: CASSPRQGSSGNTIYF. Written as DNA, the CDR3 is TGTGCCAGCTCACCGCGACAGGGGTCCTCTGGAAACACCATATATTTT. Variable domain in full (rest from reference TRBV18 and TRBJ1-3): NAGVMQNPRHLVRRRGQEARLRCSPMKGHSHVYWYRQLPEEGLKFMVYLQKENIIDESGMPKERFSAEFPKEGPSILRIQQVVRGDSAAYFCASSPRQGSSGNTIYFGEGSWLTVV.